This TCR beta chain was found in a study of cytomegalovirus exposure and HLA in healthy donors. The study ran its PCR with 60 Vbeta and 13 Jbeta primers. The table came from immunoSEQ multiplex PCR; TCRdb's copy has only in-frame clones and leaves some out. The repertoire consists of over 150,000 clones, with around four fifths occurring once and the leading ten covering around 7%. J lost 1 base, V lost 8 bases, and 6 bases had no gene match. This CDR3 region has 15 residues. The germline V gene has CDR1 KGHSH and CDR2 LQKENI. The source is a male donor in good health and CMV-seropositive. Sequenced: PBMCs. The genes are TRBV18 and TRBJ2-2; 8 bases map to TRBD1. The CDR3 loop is CASAAGQVNTGELFF. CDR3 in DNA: TGTGCCAGCGCGGCGGGACAGGTGAACACCGGGGAGCTGTTTTTT.